Each of the 10 T cell receptor beta chains below was sequenced from the same sample in a study of cytomegalovirus exposure and HLA in healthy donors. A multiplex PCR was run with 60 Vbeta primers and 13 Jbeta primers. Sequencing was performed with immunoSEQ multiplex PCR; in TCRdb, only in-frame clones are kept and a portion is missing. The sample consists of around 180,000 clones, about four fifths of them appearing once. Material for sequencing was PBMCs. The receptor source for this set is a woman aged 50 to 60 in good health and CMV-seronegative.

This rearrangement joins TRBV5-1 to TRBJ2-3, with 7 bases lining up with TRBD1. V was clipped by 4 bases and J by 6 bases; unmatched bases: 5. The germline gives CDR1 SGHRS, CDR2 YFSETQ. The CDR3 sequence is 13 residues long. CDR3 DNA: TGCGCCAGCAGCCCCCAGGGGGTGGATACGCAGTATTTT. It yields the protein CASSPQGVDTQYF.

The chain has TRBV6-6 and TRBJ2-4; D ambiguous. Germline CDR1 is MNHNY and CDR2 is SVGAGI (reference sequence). The CDR3 runs 15 residues. The ends were cut back, 2 bases at V and 0 bases at J, with 8 bases in the middle. Here the CDR3 DNA reads TGTGCCAGCAGTTACGAGGCCTTAGCCAAAAACATTCAGTACTTC. Translation gives CASSYEALAKNIQYF.

In this sample, this clone turned up a few times. J is TRBJ2-1 and V is TRBV11-2; possible D gene TRBD2, 5 bases. Looked up from germline, CDR1 is SGHAT and CDR2 is FQNNGV. V was pared by 2 bases and J by 6 bases, with 17 bases between. The CDR3 has 16 residues. CDR3 DNA sequence: TGTGCCAGCAGCTTAAGTGCGGGTGTTAGTACCAATGAGCAGTTCTTC. It translates to CASSLSAGVSTNEQFF.

This sequence joins TRBV6-5 and TRBJ2-7; the match to TRBD1 covers 8 bases. Germline V gives CDR1 MNHEY, CDR2 SVGAGI. CDR3 length: 15 residues. Trimming removed 2 bases from V and 3 bases from J; junction bases left unmatched: 6. The CDR3 sequence is CASSYAAGGVYEQYF. The CDR3 DNA reads as TGTGCCAGCAGTTACGCGGCAGGGGGCGTCTACGAGCAGTACTTC.

The V and J genes are TRBV5-6 and TRBJ2-3; D not certain. Trimming pared 4 bases from V and 3 bases from J, leaving 12 bases between. Germline values: CDR1 SGHDT, CDR2 YYEEEE. CDR3 size: 14 residues. The CDR3 sequence is CASSLGSRTDTQYF. The CDR3 DNA reads as TGTGCCAGCAGCCTAGGCAGTAGGACAGATACGCAGTATTTT.

The rearrangement uses TRBV18 and TRBJ1-1, with 7 bases fitting TRBD1. The CDR3 spans 14 residues. Unmatched junction bases numbered 10, after V lost 6 bases and J lost 6 bases. The germline CDR1 and CDR2 sequences are KGHSH and LQKENI. DNA of the CDR3: TGTGCCAGCTCCCGACAGGGCGGGTCCCCTGAAGCTTTCTTT. It encodes CASSRQGGSPEAFF.

In this sample, this clone turned up a few times. This chain uses TRBV28 with TRBJ2-7; 7 bases fit TRBD2. V lost 3 bases to trimming and J lost 1 base; unmatched junction nucleotides: 6. The length of the CDR3 is 15 residues. The V gene's germline CDR1 is MDHEN and CDR2 SYDVKM. For the CDR3, the DNA is TGTGCCAGCAGTTTTCCGGGACTACGATCCTACGAGCAGTACTTC. This translates into CASSFPGLRSYEQYF.

In this sample, this clone turned up a few times. The chain carries TRBV11-2 and TRBJ2-2, with D tentatively TRBD2 (5 bases). Germline CDR1 reads SGHAT; CDR2 reads FQNNGV. Trimming stripped 5 bases from V and 6 bases from J, with 10 bases between. This CDR3 comprises 13 residues. CDR3: CASSSRGSGELFF. The CDR3 DNA reads TGTGCCAGCAGCAGCCGCGGGTCCGGGGAGCTGTTTTTT.

The chain links TRBV5-5 to TRBJ2-7; TRBD2 agrees at 9 bases. The CDR3 is 16 amino acids. The V gene end was trimmed by 3 bases and the J gene end by 0 bases; junction bases not matched to a gene: 7. Germline lookup yields CDR1 SGHKS and CDR2 YYEKEE (reference sequence). The CDR3 DNA is TGTGCCAGCAGCTCCCCCCTAGCGGGGTACTCCTACGAGCAGTACTTC. This gives the protein CASSSPLAGYSYEQYF.

The J gene is TRBJ2-1, the V gene TRBV5-1; 7 nucleotides match TRBD2. The J segment lost 6 bases and the V segment lost 3 bases, leaving 6 bases of the junction unmatched. Germline lookup yields CDR1 SGHRS and CDR2 YFSETQ. The length of the CDR3 is 14 residues. CDR3 nucleotide sequence: TGCGCCAGCAGCTCCAACCTAGCGGCCAATGAGCAGTTCTTC. Residues: CASSSNLAANEQFF.